Shown below are 29 T cell receptor beta chains from a single sample sequenced in a study of blood T cell repertoires in COVID-19. Profiled with immunoSEQ multiplex PCR; TCRdb holds only in-frame clones, not every one. The table has hundreds of thousands of clones, approximately 86% seen once; the top ten hold about an eighth. The specimen sequenced was peripheral blood. These receptors came from an older woman with COVID-19, enrolled during active disease.

The chain joins TRBV19 to TRBJ1-2, with a tentative D call TRBD1 (5 bases). The ends were cut back, 9 bases at V and 2 bases at J, with 16 bases in the middle. The CDR3 runs to 14 residues. The germline V gene has CDR1 LNHDA and CDR2 SQIVND (reference sequence). The DNA of the CDR3 is TGTGCCAGCTGTCGACAGCTAGAGAACTATGGCTACACCTTC. It is translated as CASCRQLENYGYTF.

The chain has TRBV5-1 and TRBJ2-3; 7 nucleotides align to TRBD1. Per the germline V gene, CDR1 is SGHRS and CDR2 is YFSETQ. V dropped 0 bases and J dropped 4; count of bases not matched to a gene: 2. This CDR3 is 14 amino acids long. The CDR3 DNA follows: TGCGCCAGCAGCTTGGAAGGGGGCGCAGATACGCAGTATTTT. As protein: CASSLEGGADTQYF.

The CDR3 DNA reads as TGCAGTGCTAGTAACCGCGGACGAGGGGACTCTGGGGAGCAGTACTTC. It translates to CSASNRGRGDSGEQYF. This rearrangement joins TRBV20-1 to TRBJ2-7; the D gene is possibly TRBD2 (6 bases). V lost 3 bases to trimming and J lost 7 bases, with 25 bases between them. This CDR3 spans 16 amino acids. Per the germline V gene, CDR1 is DFQATT and CDR2 is SNEGSKA (reference sequence).

The CDR3: CASSPTGRETDTQYF. The CDR3 DNA follows: TGTGCCAGCAGCCCCACGGGCAGGGAAACAGATACGCAGTATTTT. V usage is TRBV11-3 and J usage is TRBJ2-3, with D perhaps TRBD1 (5 bases). The germline V gene has CDR1 SGHNT and CDR2 YENEEA. This CDR3 has 15 amino acids. Trimming took off 5 bases at V and 3 bases at J, with 15 bases between the two ends.

The chain has TRBV27 and TRBJ1-6; D is ambiguous. V shed 3 bases and J shed 10 bases, with 13 bases lying between them. Germline V gene data show CDR1 as MNHEY and CDR2 as SMNVEV (reference sequence). CDR3 length: 14 residues. CDR3 sequence (DNA): TGTGCCAGCAGTTTCGGGCTCGGGGAGTCACCCCTCCACTTT. Translating gives CASSFGLGESPLHF.

In this sample, this clone turned up once. This CDR3 reads CASSFAGGTDTQYF. The CDR3 DNA reads TGTGCCAGCAGCTTCGCGGGGGGCACAGATACGCAGTATTTT. The chain joins TRBV7-2 to TRBJ2-3; TRBD2 agrees at 7 bases. Germline values: CDR1 SGHTA, CDR2 FQGNSA. V gave up 3 bases and J gave up 1 base; unmatched junction bases: 1. The CDR3 totals 14 residues.

This sequence joins TRBV6-2 or TRBV6-3 and TRBJ2-1, with a tentative D call TRBD1 (6 bases). This CDR3 is 15 amino acids long. Germline values: CDR1 MNHEY, CDR2 SVGEGT. The V end lost 2 bases, the J end lost 5 bases, and 13 bases lay between the germline ends. The CDR3 nucleotides read TGTGCCAGCAGTTACCGAGTAACAGGGAACAATGAGCAGTTCTTC. Protein product: CASSYRVTGNNEQFF.

The rearrangement links TRBV18 to TRBJ2-1; 8 nucleotides line up with TRBD2. CDR1 KGHSH and CDR2 LQKENI come from the germline V gene. The CDR3 contains 18 residues. Losses at the gene ends were 1 base for V and 1 base for J; bases not matched to a gene: 9. CDR3 region: CASSPLVPGGGSYNEQFF. In nucleotides, the CDR3 is TGTGCCAGCTCACCACTCGTCCCGGGCGGGGGGTCCTACAATGAGCAGTTCTTC.

The rearrangement joins TRBV5-1 to TRBJ1-2; 7 bases line up with TRBD1. Trimming took 4 bases from V and 4 from J; bases not matched to a gene: 13. This CDR3 comprises 16 residues. Looked up from germline, CDR1 is SGHRS and CDR2 is YFSETQ. The DNA for the CDR3 is TGCGCCAGCAGCCCTAGAGAGGGGGCGCAGATCTATGGCTACACCTTC. Amino acids: CASSPREGAQIYGYTF.

The chain combines TRBV4-3 with TRBJ2-7, with 7 bases identical to TRBD1. V lost 4 bases, J lost 2 bases, and 5 bases stayed unmatched. The germline V gene has CDR1 LGHNA and CDR2 YSLEER. The CDR3 extends over 14 amino acids. The CDR3 protein is CASSLRQGAYEQYF. In DNA, the CDR3 is TGCGCCAGCAGCCTGAGGCAGGGGGCCTACGAGCAGTACTTC.

In DNA form, the CDR3 reads TGTGCCAGCAGCTCTAAACGGGGGGGCACTAGCACAGATACGCAGTATTTT. Amino acids: CASSSKRGGTSTDTQYF. This chain connects TRBV7-2 to TRBJ2-3, with 8 bases that match TRBD2. J lost 0 bases, V lost 4 bases, and 9 bases had no gene match. This CDR3 spans 17 amino acids. CDR1 SGHTA and CDR2 FQGNSA come from the germline V gene. Drawing the rest from reference TRBV7-2 and TRBJ2-3, the complete variable domain is GAGVSQSPSNKVTEKGKDVELRCDPISGHTALYWYRQSLGQGLEFLIYFQGNSAPDKSGLPSDRFSAERTGGSVSTLTIQRTQQEDSAVYLCASSSKRGGTSTDTQYFGPGTRLTVL.

This clone has just one count. The chain recombines TRBV6-5 with TRBJ2-3; 9 nucleotides line up with TRBD2. Germline assignment: CDR1 MNHEY and CDR2 SVGAGI. The V gene end was trimmed by 5 bases and the J gene end by 5 bases; junction bases not matched to a gene: 8. This CDR3 region has 15 residues. The CDR3 DNA reads TGTGCCAGCAGTCCCAGGCGGGGGGGTTTAGATACGCAGTATTTT. Protein: CASSPRRGGLDTQYF.

This clone was counted a single time. V is TRBV5-6 and J is TRBJ2-7; D call uncertain. CDR1 is SGHDT, CDR2 YYEEEE, per germline. This CDR3 contains 12 residues. The ends were cut back, 2 bases at V and 5 bases at J, with 8 bases in the middle. Here the CDR3 reads CASSFSLNEQYF. The CDR3 DNA sequence: TGTGCCAGCAGCTTTAGTCTGAACGAGCAGTACTTC.

The chain links TRBV6-1 to TRBJ1-2; tentative D call: TRBD1 (5 bases). The germline gives CDR1 MNHNS, CDR2 SASEGT. Trimming stripped 4 bases from V and 2 bases from J, with 17 bases between. This CDR3 comprises 16 residues. The CDR3 loop is CASSGAPGKYNYGYTF. The CDR3, as DNA: TGTGCCAGCAGTGGGGCACCAGGGAAATACAACTATGGCTACACCTTC.

The CDR3 sequence: CASSPNRDSLSYNEQFF. CDR3 bases: TGTGCCAGCTCACCAAACCGGGACAGCTTATCCTACAATGAGCAGTTCTTC. This chain uses TRBV18 with TRBJ2-1; the match to TRBD1 covers 7 bases. The CDR3 spans 17 residues. Losses at the gene ends were 2 bases for V and 1 base for J; bases not matched to a gene: 8. Looked up from germline, CDR1 is KGHSH and CDR2 is LQKENI. Filled out from reference TRBV18 and TRBJ2-1, the complete variable domain reads NAGVMQNPRHLVRRRGQEARLRCSPMKGHSHVYWYRQLPEEGLKFMVYLQKENIIDESGMPKERFSAEFPKEGPSILRIQQVVRGDSAAYFCASSPNRDSLSYNEQFFGPGTRLTVL.

V usage is TRBV19 and J usage is TRBJ1-5; D gene ambiguous. Looked up from germline, CDR1 is LNHDA and CDR2 is SQIVND (reference sequence). The V and J ends lost 6 bases and 0 bases respectively, with 12 bases between them. The CDR3 runs to 15 residues. The chain's CDR3 is CASSQTVNSNQPQHF. The CDR3 DNA reads TGTGCCAGTAGCCAAACAGTGAATAGCAATCAGCCCCAGCATTTT.

In this sample, this clone turned up a few times. V is TRBV14 and J is TRBJ1-2, with 7 bases fitting TRBD1. CDR1 and CDR2 (germline): SGHDN, FVKESK. The CDR3 has 15 residues. Unmatched junction bases numbered 9, after V lost 4 bases and J lost 4 bases. As DNA, the CDR3 is TGTGCCAGCAGCCCCGCCCCAGGGGGAGGCTATGGCTACACCTTC. Its translation is CASSPAPGGGYGYTF. The whole variable domain, filled in from reference TRBV14 and TRBJ1-2, reads EAGVTQFPSHSVIEKGQTVTLRCDPISGHDNLYWYRRVMGKEIKFLLHFVKESKQDESGMPNNRFLAERTGGTYSTLKVQPAELEDSGVYFCASSPAPGGGYGYTFGSGTRLTVV.

This chain joins TRBV5-1 and TRBJ1-4; possible D gene TRBD1, 6 bases. This CDR3 is built from 14 residues. Germline values: CDR1 SGHRS, CDR2 YFSETQ. Trimming took off 1 base at V and 5 bases at J, with 9 bases between the two ends. CDR3 DNA sequence: TGCGCCAGCAGCTTGCCGGGGGGCAATGAAAAACTGTTTTTT. This encodes CASSLPGGNEKLFF.

The V call is TRBV28, the J call TRBJ2-2; TRBD1 aligns across 12 bases. After removal of 8 bases from V and 2 bases from J, the junction contained 6 bases not matched to a gene. Germline assignment: CDR1 MDHEN and CDR2 SYDVKM. The CDR3 length is 16 residues. The CDR3 nucleotides are TGTGCCAGCCGGGACAGGGGGCCCTTAAACACCGGGGAGCTGTTTTTT. Its protein product is CASRDRGPLNTGELFF. Drawing the rest from reference TRBV28 and TRBJ2-2, the complete variable domain is DVKVTQSSRYLVKRTGEKVFLECVQDMDHENMFWYRQDPGLGLRLIYFSYDVKMKEKGDIPEGYSVSREKKERFSLILESASTNQTSMYLCASRDRGPLNTGELFFGEGSRLTVL.

The DNA for the CDR3 is TGCGCCAGCAGCCAAGATGCAGGGAGGGCTCAGCCCCAGCATTTT. This codes for CASSQDAGRAQPQHF. The chain couples TRBV4-3 to TRBJ1-5, with a weak D call TRBD1 (5 bases). Trimming took off 0 bases at V and 6 bases at J, with 12 bases between the two ends. The CDR3 is 15 residues long. Germline values: CDR1 LGHNA, CDR2 YSLEER.

The chain has TRBV6-4 and TRBJ2-2; TRBD1 agrees at 7 bases. Looked up from germline, CDR1 is MRHNA and CDR2 is SNTAGT. The trim removed 3 bases at V and 5 bases at J, leaving 6 bases unmatched. There are 15 residues in the CDR3. Here the CDR3 reads CASSDEGARTGELFF. CDR3 in DNA: TGTGCCAGCAGTGATGAGGGGGCGCGGACCGGGGAGCTGTTTTTT.

The chain carries TRBV7-2 and TRBJ2-4; 10 nucleotides agree with TRBD2. Germline V gives CDR1 SGHTA, CDR2 FQGNSA. V lost 3 bases, J lost 6 bases, and 11 bases stayed unmatched. The CDR3 consists of 17 residues. CDR3 in DNA: TGTGCCAGCAGCTTTTATGGCAGCGGGGGGGTAGGAAACATTCAGTACTTC. As protein: CASSFYGSGGVGNIQYF.

This rearrangement joins TRBV27 to TRBJ2-7; 16 bases match TRBD2. Germline V CDR1 and CDR2: MNHEY, SMNVEV (reference sequence). The CDR3 sequence is 17 residues long. With V trimmed by 5 bases and J by 7 bases, 11 bases remained unmatched. CDR3 in amino acids: CASSPRGTSGGAGEQYF. The CDR3 region has the DNA TGTGCCAGCAGTCCCAGAGGGACTAGCGGGGGGGCGGGGGAGCAGTACTTC.

This clone was recorded a few times. In nucleotides, the CDR3 is TGTGCCATCAGTGATCGGGGGGGTAACACTGAAGCTTTCTTT. Protein sequence: CAISDRGGNTEAFF. The chain links TRBV10-3 to TRBJ1-1; tentatively, D is TRBD1 (5 bases). The CDR3 covers 14 residues. Germline V CDR1 and CDR2: ENHRY, SYGVKD. The V and J ends lost 3 bases and 2 bases respectively, with 10 bases between them.

CDR3 nucleotides: TGTGCCAGCAGCAAAGATACAAGCCCTATCCATAGCGGGGGCCGTAGGAAGCAGTACTTC. Amino acids: CASSKDTSPIHSGGRRKQYF. The chain carries TRBV21-1 and TRBJ2-7; the D call in the table, TRBD2, was not verified against the DNA. TRBV21-1 is recorded as a pseudogene. This CDR3 region has 20 residues.

The rearrangement joins TRBV2 to TRBJ2-2, with 11 bases fitting TRBD2. V was pared by 11 bases and J by 8 bases, with 7 bases of the junction left unmatched. CDR1 and CDR2 (germline): SNHLY, FYNNEI. This CDR3 region has 13 residues. CDR3 in amino acids: CAQALAGAGELFF. CDR3 coding DNA: TGTGCCCAGGCACTAGCGGGGGCTGGGGAGCTGTTTTTT.

The V gene is TRBV7-8, the J gene TRBJ1-4; D not resolved. The ends were cut back, 5 bases at V and 7 bases at J, with 8 bases in the middle. This CDR3 has 12 amino acids. Germline CDR1 is SGHVS and CDR2 is FQNEAQ. The CDR3 region is CASSPRGEKLFF. The CDR3 DNA is TGTGCCAGCAGCCCCCGGGGTGAAAAACTGTTTTTT.

The chain has TRBV11-3 and TRBJ2-5; tentatively, D is TRBD2 (5 bases). V lost 3 bases and J lost 5, with 10 bases in between. The CDR3 has 13 residues. Germline V gene data show CDR1 as SGHNT and CDR2 as YENEEA. This chain's CDR3 is CASSFGLGETQYF. CDR3 nucleotide sequence: TGTGCCAGCAGCTTCGGACTGGGCGAGACCCAGTACTTC. Complete variable domain (other parts from reference TRBV11-3 and TRBJ2-5): EAGVVQSPRYKIIEKKQPVAFWCNPISGHNTLYWYLQNLGQGPELLIRYENEEAVDDSQLPKDRFSAERLKGVDSTLKIQPAELGDSAVYLCASSFGLGETQYFGPGTRLLVL.

The chain is built from TRBV19 and TRBJ2-2; 9 bases align to TRBD1. This CDR3 spans 15 amino acids. The germline V gene has CDR1 LNHDA and CDR2 SQIVND (reference sequence). After removal of 4 bases from V and 3 bases from J, the junction contained 3 bases not matched to a gene. CDR3 in DNA: TGTGCCAGTAGTACCCGGGACAGGGACACCGGGGAGCTGTTTTTT. It translates to CASSTRDRDTGELFF.